This TCR beta chain comes out of a study of blood T cell repertoires in COVID-19. Only in-frame clones appear in the TCRdb table, and some are missing; sequencing was by immunoSEQ multiplex PCR. Found here are tens of thousands of clones, roughly 88% of them singletons; the top ten hold less than 2.5%. The junction had 4 bases not matched to a gene; V was cut back by 11 bases and J by 2 bases. Per germline, CDR1 SNHLY and CDR2 FYNNEI. This CDR3 contains 12 residues. This clonotype was obtained from a man under 40 with acute or convalescent COVID-19. The chain combines TRBV2 with TRBJ1-2, with 8 nucleotides matching TRBD1. The sequenced material came from peripheral blood. DNA for the CDR3: TGTGCCGGACAGGGTTCGAACTATGGCTACACCTTC. Amino acid sequence: CAGQGSNYGYTF.